This record concerns one T cell receptor (beta chain) sequence. Its specificity is not known. This entry comes from a study of cytomegalovirus exposure and HLA in healthy donors. At the level of the study: A later analysis reported the approximately 120 validation repertoires used the same platform as the approximately 660 first-cohort repertoires. Overall study findings and caveats: For most TCR sequences rarity was the rule, although some public TCRs occurred in many donors.

This CDR3 has 15 amino acids. Germline lookup yields CDR1 SEHNR and CDR2 FQNEAQ (reference sequence). With 3 bases removed from V and 3 bases from J, the gap between germline ends came to 13 bases. The data were produced by immunoSEQ multiplex PCR, yet TCRdb's version contains in-frame clones alone and is incomplete. The sample includes some 60,000 clones, about 94% seen only once; the top ten take around 4.5%. The sequence was obtained from a man between 18 and 35 years old in good health and CMV-seropositive. The chain joins TRBV7-9 to TRBJ2-3, with D maybe TRBD1 (6 bases). The source material was PBMCs. The CDR3 region is CASSFYQGLTDTQYF. Here the CDR3 DNA reads TGTGCCAGCAGCTTTTACCAGGGGTTGACAGATACGCAGTATTTT.